The T cell receptor beta chain under discussion was sequenced for a study of response to subunit inactivated influenza vaccine. Using its own MiXCR run on the RT-PCR reads, TCRdb lists one record per CDR3 protein. Of around 490,000 distinct CDR3 sequences listed, about 8% are singletons. V was pared by 3 bases and J by 4 bases, with 6 bases of the junction left unmatched. The CDR3 has 16 residues. Germline loops: CDR1 MGHRA, CDR2 YSYEKL. Findings and limits, study-wide: It was the authors' suggestion that each seasonal influenza vaccination recruits few new T cells.

As to this clonotype: Its antigen is unknown.

This TCR came from a man aged 50-75 years who received an inactivated influenza vaccine. The chain joins TRBV4-1 to TRBJ1-2; 12 bases match TRBD1. This sample comprised PBMCs from blood, obtained roughly 24 months after vaccination. The CDR3 protein is CASSQGTGGSLYGYTF. The CDR3 bases are TGCGCCAGCAGCCAGGGGACAGGGGGCTCCCTCTATGGCTACACCTTC.